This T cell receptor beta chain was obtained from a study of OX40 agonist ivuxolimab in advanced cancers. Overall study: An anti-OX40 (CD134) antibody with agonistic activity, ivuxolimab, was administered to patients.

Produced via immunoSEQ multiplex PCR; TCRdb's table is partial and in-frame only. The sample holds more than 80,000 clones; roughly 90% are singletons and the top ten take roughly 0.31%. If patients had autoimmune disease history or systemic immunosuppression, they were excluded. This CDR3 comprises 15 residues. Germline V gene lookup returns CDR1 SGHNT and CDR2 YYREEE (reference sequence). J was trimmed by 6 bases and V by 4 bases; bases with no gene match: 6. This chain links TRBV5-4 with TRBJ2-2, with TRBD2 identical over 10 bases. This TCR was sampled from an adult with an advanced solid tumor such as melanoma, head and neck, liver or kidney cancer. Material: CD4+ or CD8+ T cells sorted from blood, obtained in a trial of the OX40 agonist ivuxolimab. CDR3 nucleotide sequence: TGTGCCAGCAGCACCAGCGGGAGGGCGTCCGGGGAGCTGTTTTTT. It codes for CASSTSGRASGELFF.